These T cell receptor beta chains were read from a single sample in a study of cytomegalovirus exposure and HLA in healthy donors. Repertoires were generated with immunoSEQ multiplex PCR, while TCRdb's copy carries only in-frame clones and drops some. The data show under 150,000 clones, 81% seen once. The sequencing sample was made of PBMCs. The receptors come from a woman in her 30s in good health and CMV-seronegative. Both conserved end residues are part of each CDR3. Each record gives: CDR3 length, clone size, D gene, J gene, V gene, CDR3 DNA, CDR3 protein. A D gene is named only where the DNA matches it firmly. Clone size appears in some rows only: once, few, many, or a class for an expanded clone.

12,NA,NA,TRBJ2-7,TRBV28,TGTGCCAGCAGTTTAGTAGCCTACGAGCAGTACTTC,CASSLVAYEQYF
13,NA,NA,TRBJ2-3,TRBV19,TGTGCCAGTAGTCGAACAGGGCTAGATACGCAGTATTTT,CASSRTGLDTQYF
13,NA,NA,TRBJ2-1,TRBV7-9,TGTGCCAGCAGCTTAGGGCCGGGGAATGAGCAGTTCTTC,CASSLGPGNEQFF
14,NA,NA,TRBJ2-7,TRBV19,TGTGCCACCAGTAAGGCGGACGGAGGCTACGAGCAGTACTTC,CATSKADGGYEQYF
13,NA,NA,TRBJ2-7,TRBV5-1,TGCGCCAGCAGGTCGGCGGGGTTCCACGAGCAGTACTTC,CASRSAGFHEQYF
11,NA,NA,TRBJ1-5,TRBV5-8,TGTGCCAGCAGCCCAAATCAGCCCCAGCATTTT,CASSPNQPQHF
14,NA,NA,TRBJ2-2,TRBV9,TGTGCCAGCAGCAGGGGACAGAACACCGGGGAGCTGTTTTTT,CASSRGQNTGELFF
14,NA,NA,TRBJ1-2,TRBV7-8,TGTGCCAGCAGCTTAGATCTCGGAGGCTATGGCTACACCTTC,CASSLDLGGYGYTF
14,NA,NA,TRBJ2-7,TRBV7-8,TGTGCCAGCAGCCTAGAGGGGGTCCAATACGAGCAGTACTTC,CASSLEGVQYEQYF
15,NA,TRBD1,TRBJ1-2,TRBV30,TGTGCCTGGAGTGATTACAGGGGGCGCCGTTATGGCTACACCTTC,CAWSDYRGRRYGYTF
13,NA,NA,TRBJ2-1,TRBV30,TGTGCCTGGAGCGGACTGGAAACCAATGAGCAGTTCTTC,CAWSGLETNEQFF
13,NA,NA,TRBJ2-7,TRBV5-6,TGTGCCAGCAGCCCTTTTACAGGGTACGAGCAGTACTTC,CASSPFTGYEQYF
14,NA,TRBD2,TRBJ2-5,TRBV19,TGTGCCAGTAGTTTAGCGGGAGTCCAAGAGACCCAGTACTTC,CASSLAGVQETQYF
15,once,NA,TRBJ2-7,TRBV6-5,TGTGCCAGCAGTTACTCGATCCAGGGCCCCTACGAGCAGTACTTC,CASSYSIQGPYEQYF
16,once,TRBD1,TRBJ1-2,TRBV28,TGTGCCAGCAGTTCGGGACAGGGGGCTTGGGACTATGGCTACACCTTC,CASSSGQGAWDYGYTF
18,NA,NA,TRBJ2-1,TRBV7-5,TGTGTCAGAAGCTTAGAGGCGGAGACGGGGATTTCCTACAATGAGCAGTTCTTC,CVRSLEAETGISYNEQFF
12,once,TRBD2,TRBJ2-7,TRBV7-9,TGTGCCAGCAGCCCTACTAGCGGGATGGCCCGTTTC,CASSPTSGMARF
15,NA,NA,TRBJ2-3,TRBV6-1,TGTGCCAGCAGTGGGATAGCGTCTAGCACAGATACGCAGTATTTT,CASSGIASSTDTQYF
14,NA,TRBD1,TRBJ1-5,TRBV19,TGTGCCAGTAGTACAACAGGGGCGGATCAGCCCCAGCATTTT,CASSTTGADQPQHF
14,NA,TRBD1,TRBJ1-5,TRBV6-5,TGTGCCACTCACAAGACAGGGCTTTATCAGCCCCAGCATTTT,CATHKTGLYQPQHF
18,NA,TRBD2,TRBJ2-1,TRBV7-9,TGTGCCAGCAGCTTAGCGCTTGCGGGAGGGCTAACGGCGTGTGAGCAGTTCTTC,CASSLALAGGLTACEQFF
14,NA,NA,TRBJ1-2,TRBV14,TGTGCCAGCAGCCCCGGCGGAGGTAACTATGGCTACACCTTC,CASSPGGGNYGYTF
13,NA,TRBD2,TRBJ2-1,TRBV19,TGTGCCAGCGGGACTAGCGGGAGAGATGAGCAGTTCTTC,CASGTSGRDEQFF